This T cell receptor beta chain was observed in a study of OX40 agonist ivuxolimab in advanced cancers. There are a few counts of this clone. Antigen unknown. CDR1 is SGHTA and CDR2 is FQGTGA in the germline V gene. With V trimmed by 1 base and J by 2 bases, 5 bases remained unmatched. The CDR3 is 16 amino acids. Measured with immunoSEQ multiplex PCR; TCRdb has only the in-frame clones, and not every one. Of 95,000 to 100,000 clones in the sample, approximately 83% were seen once. Points from the study as a whole: Nonresponders included some who also had low normalized T-cell clonal expansion.

This material consisted of CD4+ or CD8+ T cells sorted from blood, taken in a trial of the OX40 agonist ivuxolimab. The source is an adult with an advanced solid tumor such as melanoma, head and neck, liver or kidney cancer. The chain combines TRBV7-3 with TRBJ2-1; 7 nucleotides align to TRBD2. CDR3 sequence reads: CASSLRGGPTYNEQFF. In DNA, the CDR3 is TGTGCCAGCAGCTTAAGGGGGGGACCAACCTACAATGAGCAGTTCTTC.